This T cell receptor (beta chain) was obtained from a study of CD8+ T cells in alopecia areata. At the level of the study: Treated patients were given 5 to 10 mg oral tofacitinib twice daily.

Alopecia areata patients provided lesional scalp punch biopsies and peripheral blood, both collected for the study. In its sample, this clone was seen a few times. Reverse transcription of extracted RNA yielded cDNA, which provided the sequencing template. Clones were sequenced by immunoSEQ multiplex PCR, and TCRdb holds only the in-frame ones, with some missing. Among 110,000 to 150,000 clones listed, 51% were seen once. V was trimmed by 4 bases and J by 10 bases, leaving 17 bases between them. Germline V gene data show CDR1 as SGHRS and CDR2 as YFSETQ. This CDR3 has 13 residues. The material sequenced was CD4+ T cells sorted from blood, taken at week 0. The rearrangement uses TRBV5-1 and TRBJ1-1, with D possibly matching TRBD1 (5 bases). This receptor was obtained from a human donor with alopecia areata. The CDR3 bases are TGCGCCAGCAGCCGATCACAGGCGGAGGGAGCTTTCTTT. Its translation: CASSRSQAEGAFF.